The sequence of this T cell receptor (beta chain) was determined in a study of blood T cell repertoires in COVID-19. In the study overall: Samples of COVID-19 (acute and convalescent) were obtained from the United States, Italy and Spain.

In the original processing: It was from reference gene primer amplification that nucleated cell counts were estimated. The table came from immunoSEQ multiplex PCR; TCRdb's copy has only in-frame clones and leaves some out. The V and J calls and the clone size are those of that table, but D and trimming were determined from the DNA. The repertoire consists of approximately 320,000 clones, with roughly 87% occurring once and the leading ten covering just under 9%. Sequenced: PBMCs or T cells enriched from blood (not recorded which). The clonotype was recovered from a woman aged 18-29 years who had recovered from COVID-19.

The CDR3 protein is CASSSLLGTGGKAFF. DNA for the CDR3: TGTGCCAGCAGCTCATTACTGGGCACAGGGGGCAAGGCTTTCTTT. The chain joins TRBV7-2 to TRBJ1-1, with 9 bases fitting TRBD1. Germline loops: CDR1 SGHTA, CDR2 FQGNSA. Trimming took 4 bases from V and 11 from J; bases not matched to a gene: 14. The CDR3 totals 15 residues.